This is a list of T cell receptor beta chains from one sample in a study of blood T cell repertoires in COVID-19. Clones were sequenced by immunoSEQ multiplex PCR, and TCRdb holds only the in-frame ones, with some missing. Altogether around 450,000 clones are present, roughly 85% being singletons, with the ten largest covering roughly 2%. What was sequenced was PBMCs or T cells enriched from blood (not recorded which). The source is a woman between 18 and 30 years old with acute COVID-19. CDR3s include the opening cysteine and the closing phenylalanine or tryptophan. The D gene is left open where the match is weak. For some rows the clone size is stated as once, few or many, or as a class when expanded; others skip it.

abundance	d_gene	v_gene	j_gene	CDR3nt	CDR3aa
once	TRBD1	TRBV28	TRBJ2-7	TGTGCCAGTTTGGTCCAGGGGGCTGGCGAGCAGTACTTC	CASLVQGAGEQYF
NA	TRBD1	TRBV10-1	TRBJ2-7	TGCGCCAGCAGTGACCCGGGACAGACCACCGGCGAGCAGTACTTC	CASSDPGQTTGEQYF
NA	NA	TRBV13	TRBJ2-1	TGTGCCAGCAGCTTAGCGCAGGATGAGCAGTTCTTC	CASSLAQDEQFF
NA	TRBD2	TRBV19	TRBJ2-2	TGTGCCAGTAGCTCACTAGCGGGGGCCGGGATGGGGGAGCTGTTTTTT	CASSSLAGAGMGELFF
NA	TRBD1	TRBV19	TRBJ1-2	TGTGCCAGTAGTACCGAAACGGGACAGCACACCTTC	CASSTETGQHTF
NA	TRBD1	TRBV28	TRBJ1-5	TGTGCCAGCAGCCTGGAAGACAGGGCCCGGCAGCCCCAGCATTTT	CASSLEDRARQPQHF
NA	TRBD2	TRBV10-2	TRBJ2-3	TGCGCCAGCAGGCCGGGACTAGCGGGGGGGCCCACAGATACGCAGTATTTT	CASRPGLAGGPTDTQYF
NA	TRBD2	TRBV3-1/TRBV3-2	TRBJ2-5	TGTGCCACTGGGGGACTAGCGGGAAGGGAGACCCAGTACTTC	CATGGLAGRETQYF
NA	NA	TRBV28	TRBJ1-4	TGTGCCAGCAGTTCCTCAGGGGCAACTAATGAAAAACTGTTTTTT	CASSSSGATNEKLFF
NA	NA	TRBV19	TRBJ1-1	TGTGCCAGTAGTATGCTAGATCGCACTGAAGCTTTCTTT	CASSMLDRTEAFF
NA	NA	TRBV7-8	TRBJ1-6	TGTGCCAGCAGCTTGGACAGCTACAATTCACCCCTCCACTTT	CASSLDSYNSPLHF
NA	TRBD1	TRBV19	TRBJ1-1	TGTGCCACCCGAATCCGGGACAGGGTTGAAGCTGAAGCTTTCTTT	CATRIRDRVEAEAFF
NA	NA	TRBV5-6	TRBJ1-5	TGTGCCAGCAGACGCGGTAGCAATCAGCCCCAGCATTTT	CASRRGSNQPQHF
NA	TRBD1	TRBV3-1/TRBV3-2	TRBJ2-5	TGTGCCAGCAGTCGTACCATAAAAGGGGGCTTGGAGACCCAGTACTTC	CASSRTIKGGLETQYF
NA	NA	TRBV5-1	TRBJ2-2	TGCGCCAGCCAGGGGAAGGGGGAGCTGTTTTTT	CASQGKGELFF
NA	TRBD1	TRBV28	TRBJ1-2	TGTGCCAGCAGTTTAAGCCGCGGCGATTCAGGGGGGACCTATGGCTACACCTTC	CASSLSRGDSGGTYGYTF
once	NA	TRBV6-5	TRBJ2-1	TGTGCCAGCAGGCGAGGCTACTCCTACAATGAGCAGTTCTTC	CASRRGYSYNEQFF
NA	TRBD1	TRBV9	TRBJ2-4	TGTGCCAGCAGCAAATGGGACAGGGGGCTCGCCAAAAACATTCAGTACTTC	CASSKWDRGLAKNIQYF
NA	TRBD2	TRBV10-2	TRBJ2-1	TGCGCCAGCAGGGGAAAAGGGACTAGCGCCTACAATGAGCAGTTCTTC	CASRGKGTSAYNEQFF
NA	NA	TRBV10-1	TRBJ2-4	TGCGCCAGCAGTGAGAGTCTACGTGGCATTCAGTACTTC	CASSESLRGIQYF
NA	NA	TRBV5-1	TRBJ2-7	TGCGCCAGTCGGGCTAGTCAGGGTTCCTACGAGCAGTACTTC	CASRASQGSYEQYF
once	NA	TRBV27	TRBJ2-1	TGTGCCAGCAGTTGGGCTAGCGCTGGAGAGCAGTTCTTC	CASSWASAGEQFF
NA	NA	TRBV21-1	TRBJ2-1	TGTGCCAGCATCTACCTATTGGGGCGTTTCTACAATGAGCAGTTCTTC	CASIYLLGRFYNEQFF
NA	TRBD1	TRBV19	TRBJ1-5	TGTGCCAGTACCGTACAGGGGGCGGTGGGTCAGCCCCAGCATTTT	CASTVQGAVGQPQHF
NA	TRBD1	TRBV5-1	TRBJ1-4	TGCGCCAGCAGCCTAACAGGGGGCATCCCTAATGAAAAACTGTTTTTT	CASSLTGGIPNEKLFF
NA	TRBD1	TRBV6-5	TRBJ2-7	TGTGCCAGCAGTTACGGGACAGGGACAACCTACGAGCAGTACTTC	CASSYGTGTTYEQYF
NA	NA	TRBV20-1	TRBJ1-5	TGCAGTGCTAGTGCAGGGCCTTTCCAGCCCCAGCATTTT	CSASAGPFQPQHF
NA	NA	TRBV5-1	TRBJ1-6	TGCGCCAGCAGCTTGAAGGGACTAGGTTTTTCACCCCTCCACTTT	CASSLKGLGFSPLHF
NA	NA	TRBV12-5	TRBJ2-3	TGTGCTAGTGGTTTGAGGTTCCGGGTTCGCACAGATACGCAGTATTTT	CASGLRFRVRTDTQYF
NA	TRBD1	TRBV3-1/TRBV3-2	TRBJ1-3	TGTGCCAGCAGCCACAGGGGGCTCGGAAACACCATATATTTT	CASSHRGLGNTIYF
NA	NA	TRBV9	TRBJ2-2	TGTGCCAGCAGCGTATACCCTAGCCCAGGGGAGCTGTTTTTT	CASSVYPSPGELFF
NA	NA	TRBV2	TRBJ2-5	TGTGCCAGCAGTGTATCAGAGACCCAGTACTTC	CASSVSETQYF
NA	NA	TRBV5-1	TRBJ2-6	TGCGCCAGCAGCGAGAAGACAGGAGGTCCCTCTGGGGCCAACGTCCTGACTTTC	CASSEKTGGPSGANVLTF
NA	NA	TRBV28	TRBJ2-5	TGTGCCAGCAGCACAGGGATTCAAGAGACCCAGTACTTC	CASSTGIQETQYF
NA	TRBD2	TRBV4-3	TRBJ2-3	TGCGCCAGCAGCCCAGGACTAGCGGGAGGCTGGGATACGCAGTATTTT	CASSPGLAGGWDTQYF
NA	TRBD2	TRBV5-1	TRBJ2-5	TGCGCCAGCAGCCCCGCGGGGGGGCCGGGGGAGACCCAGTACTTC	CASSPAGGPGETQYF
NA	NA	TRBV19	TRBJ1-5	TGTGCCAGTAGTAGGCAGTCCCCATATAGCAATCAGCCCCAGCATTTT	CASSRQSPYSNQPQHF
NA	TRBD1	TRBV4-1	TRBJ2-2	TGCGCCAGCAGCCAAGAGTGGTCGGGACAGCTCACCGGGGAGCTGTTTTTT	CASSQEWSGQLTGELFF
NA	TRBD2	TRBV3-1/TRBV3-2	TRBJ2-7	TGTGCCAGCAGCCATACCCCTAGCGGGAGTGCCTACGAGCAGTACTTC	CASSHTPSGSAYEQYF
NA	NA	TRBV10-1	TRBJ1-4	TGCGCCAGCAGTGATGGGGCTACTAATGAAAAACTGTTTTTT	CASSDGATNEKLFF
NA	TRBD2	TRBV10-3	TRBJ2-7	TGTGCCATCAGCGCTATGACTAGCCTTAGTTACGAGCAGTACTTC	CAISAMTSLSYEQYF
NA	NA	TRBV5-1	TRBJ1-1	TGCGCCAGCCGGAGGGACGGGAACACTGAAGCTTTCTTT	CASRRDGNTEAFF
NA	NA	TRBV11-2	TRBJ2-7	TGTGCCAGCAGCTCGACGGTTTCCAGGTTCTACGAGCAGTACTTC	CASSSTVSRFYEQYF
NA	NA	TRBV9	TRBJ1-3	TGTGCCAGCAGCGTAGACCCAGGGGTTTGGGGAAACACCATATATTTT	CASSVDPGVWGNTIYF
NA	TRBD2	TRBV5-5	TRBJ2-7	TGTGCCAGCAGCGTAGCGGGGGTCTCCTACGAGCAGTACTTC	CASSVAGVSYEQYF
NA	NA	TRBV5-6	TRBJ1-5	TGTGCCAGCAGCTTGGACGGAGGGAATCAGCCCCAGCATTTT	CASSLDGGNQPQHF